The rows below give T cell receptor beta chains drawn from one sample of a study of cytomegalovirus exposure and HLA in healthy donors. Clones were sequenced by immunoSEQ multiplex PCR, and TCRdb holds only the in-frame ones, with some missing. The sample has about 120,000 clones, around two thirds seen once. The specimen sequenced was PBMCs. Receptors were obtained from a woman between 35 and 50 years old in good health and CMV-seropositive. Both conserved end residues are part of each CDR3. A D gene is named only where the DNA matches it firmly. Some rows have no size entry. The others give once, few or many, or a class for an expanded clone.

TRBJ1-5 | TRBV2 | TRBD1 | once | CASSGQGRNQPQHF | TGTGCCAGCAGTGGACAGGGACGCAATCAGCCCCAGCATTTT
TRBJ1-1 | TRBV6-5 | . | . | CASSRGGKAPEAFF | TGTGCCAGCAGCCGGGGGGGGAAAGCCCCTGAAGCTTTCTTT
TRBJ1-5 | TRBV7-6 | TRBD1 | . | CASSLGDRVDQPQHF | TGTGCCAGCAGCTTAGGAGACAGGGTCGATCAGCCCCAGCATTTT
TRBJ1-5 | TRBV4-1 | . | few | CASSPGQLLNSNQPQHF | TGCGCCAGCAGCCCAGGACAGCTTCTCAATAGCAATCAGCCCCAGCATTTT
TRBJ1-2 | TRBV5-1 | . | . | CASSSTENYGYTF | TGCGCCAGCAGCTCGACAGAGAACTATGGCTACACCTTC
TRBJ1-5 | TRBV5-6 | TRBD1 | few | CASSLGQGRNQPQHF | TGTGCCAGCAGCTTGGGACAGGGGCGCAATCAGCCCCAGCATTTT
TRBJ2-1 | TRBV29-1 | . | . | CSVGPTFWAPEQFF | TGCAGCGTTGGGCCCACCTTTTGGGCTCCAGAGCAGTTCTTC
TRBJ2-1 | TRBV9 | TRBD2 | few | CASSVSGTMVGVDEQFF | TGTGCCAGCAGCGTATCCGGGACTATGGTAGGGGTGGATGAGCAGTTCTTC
TRBJ1-5 | TRBV27 | . | . | CASSLSGGISNQPQHF | TGTGCCAGCAGTTTATCTGGCGGAATTAGCAATCAGCCCCAGCATTTT
TRBJ1-1 | TRBV7-6 | . | few | CASSLVGQGNTEAFF | TGTGCCAGCAGCTTAGTAGGCCAGGGAAACACTGAAGCTTTCTTT
TRBJ2-1 | TRBV9 | TRBD2 | . | CASSVGGSYNEQFF | TGTGCCAGCAGCGTGGGCGGGAGTTACAATGAGCAGTTCTTC
TRBJ2-7 | TRBV7-2 | . | . | CASSLEGLSRTPYEQYF | TGTGCCAGCAGCTTAGAGGGACTCTCCAGAACGCCCTACGAGCAGTACTTC
TRBJ2-5 | TRBV14 | TRBD2 | once | CASSQEILAGGRNKETQYF | TGTGCCAGCAGCCAAGAAATCCTAGCGGGGGGAAGGAATAAAGAGACCCAGTACTTC
TRBJ1-1 | TRBV27 | . | . | CASSLYPDTEAFF | TGTGCCAGCAGTTTATATCCGGACACTGAAGCTTTCTTT
TRBJ2-7 | TRBV5-4 | . | few | CASSLPLANLYEQYF | TGTGCCAGCAGCCTTCCCCTAGCCAACCTTTACGAGCAGTACTTC